Listed below are T cell receptor beta chains from one sample, sequenced in a study of identifying expanded T cells in peripheral blood. TCRdb keeps only in-frame clones here, not all; method: immunoSEQ multiplex PCR. Of about 98,000 clones in the sample, about 91% were seen once. The sample taken for sequencing was blood. The receptors here all came from a person aged 18 to 70 in good health. Both conserved end residues are part of each CDR3. D genes are given only for firm matches. The size entry is marked missing in some rows and otherwise reads once, few, many or a size class.

clone_size j_call v_call d_call cdr3_aa cdr3_nt
. TRBJ1-1 TRBV6-5 TRBD1 CASIKPGTGGTEAFF TGTGCCAGCATTAAACCTGGGACAGGGGGCACTGAAGCTTTCTTT
once TRBJ1-5 TRBV19 TRBD1 CASRRTGGGQPQHF TGTGCCAGTAGAAGGACAGGGGGCGGTCAGCCCCAGCATTTT
. TRBJ2-4 TRBV5-1 . CASSLEARGNIQYF TGCGCCAGCAGCTTGGAGGCCAGGGGAAACATTCAGTACTTC
. TRBJ1-5 TRBV6-1 . CASSGSYSNQPQHF TGTGCCAGCTCTGGGAGTTATAGCAATCAGCCCCAGCATTTT
. TRBJ1-5 TRBV6-4 . CASSVKEGGNQPQHF TGTGCCAGCAGTGTCAAGGAGGGTGGCAATCAGCCCCAGCATTTT
few TRBJ1-1 TRBV7-9 . CASSLQGGNTEAFF TGTGCCAGCAGCTTGCAGGGAGGGAACACTGAAGCTTTCTTT
. TRBJ2-7 TRBV6-5 . CASTEFRLDRNEQYF TGTGCCAGCACCGAATTCCGACTAGACCGCAACGAGCAGTACTTC
. TRBJ2-1 TRBV10-1 . CASSESFGPGYNEQFF TGCGCCAGCAGTGAGTCTTTCGGCCCGGGGTACAATGAGCAGTTCTTC
. TRBJ2-1 TRBV7-8 TRBD2 CASSLAVLAGVDEQFF TGTGCCAGCAGCTTAGCAGTGTTAGCGGGAGTTGATGAGCAGTTCTTC
. TRBJ2-7 TRBV5-5 . CASSATGRNEQYF TGTGCCAGCAGCGCTACAGGGCGGAACGAGCAGTACTTC
. TRBJ1-4 TRBV6-5 . CASSRGTWDGLFF TGTGCCAGCAGTCGCGGGACATGGGACGGGCTGTTTTTT
. TRBJ2-5 TRBV28 . CASSLLETQYF TGTGCCAGCAGTTTACTAGAGACCCAGTACTTC
. TRBJ1-1 TRBV7-9 . CASSFRPEAFF TGTGCCAGCAGCTTCCGTCCTGAAGCTTTCTTT
once TRBJ1-5 TRBV27 . CASSPFGWVRNQPQHF TGTGCCAGCAGCCCCTTCGGCTGGGTTCGCAATCAGCCCCAGCATTTT
. TRBJ1-5 TRBV30 TRBD1 CAWSRDRGSYSNQPQHF TGTGCCTGGAGTCGGGACAGGGGCTCTTATAGCAATCAGCCCCAGCATTTT
once TRBJ1-2 TRBV29-1 TRBD1 CSVVGTGGNYGYTF TGCAGCGTTGTCGGGACAGGGGGCAACTATGGCTACACCTTC
few TRBJ1-1 TRBV18 . CASSPPGRNTEAFF TGTGCCAGCTCACCACCGGGCCGTAACACTGAAGCTTTCTTT
. TRBJ2-5 TRBV11-2 . CASSLVGAQETQYF TGTGCCAGCAGCTTAGTTGGGGCGCAAGAGACCCAGTACTTC
. TRBJ2-5 TRBV19 TRBD1 CASSMGQGRETQYF TGTGCCAGTAGTATGGGACAGGGTAGGGAGACCCAGTACTTC
. TRBJ1-2 TRBV2 TRBD1 CASSEVPPGGPFGYTF TGTGCCAGCAGTGAAGTGCCTCCAGGGGGACCCTTTGGCTACACCTTC
. TRBJ2-5 TRBV5-1 . CASSFGASQETQYF TGCGCCAGCAGCTTTGGGGCCAGCCAAGAGACCCAGTACTTC
. TRBJ2-1 TRBV28 TRBD2 CATSLAGGFDEQFF TGTGCCACCTCCCTAGCGGGAGGGTTTGATGAGCAGTTCTTC
. TRBJ2-7 TRBV27 . CARGEKRDTLAYEQYF TGTGCCAGGGGAGAAAAACGGGACACCTTAGCCTACGAGCAGTACTTC
once TRBJ2-7 TRBV28 TRBD1 CASSFGGQGSYEQYF TGTGCCAGCAGTTTTGGCGGACAGGGAAGCTACGAGCAGTACTTC
. TRBJ2-7 TRBV14 . CASSQVVGTGSDPLYF .
few TRBJ2-7 TRBV20-1 . CSGFGGDEQYF TGCAGTGGGTTTGGAGGGGACGAGCAGTACTTC
. TRBJ1-2 TRBV5-4 . CASSPGLDYGYTF TGTGCCAGCAGCCCTGGCCTCGACTATGGCTACACCTTC
. TRBJ1-6 TRBV7-2 . CASSPSSTGRNSPLHF TGTGCCAGCAGCCCCAGCAGCACAGGGAGAAATTCACCCCTCCACTTT
few TRBJ1-2 TRBV27 . CATADLYYGYTF TGTGCCACCGCGGATTTGTACTATGGCTACACCTTC
. TRBJ2-1 TRBV7-9 TRBD2 CASRGRRGEFEQFF TGTGCCAGCAGGGGACGGCGGGGGGAGTTTGAGCAGTTCTTC
. TRBJ1-2 TRBV6-4 . CASSDVWDKEERGYTF TGTGCCAGCAGTGACGTCTGGGACAAGGAAGAACGCGGCTACACCTTC
. TRBJ2-5 TRBV2 . CASEGAGRETQYF TGTGCCAGCGAGGGGGCAGGGAGGGAGACCCAGTACTTC
. TRBJ2-1 TRBV6-1 . CASSEARGRTYNEQFF TGTGCCAGCAGTGAAGCGCGCGGAAGAACCTACAATGAGCAGTTCTTC
. TRBJ1-1 TRBV27 TRBD1 CASSFQTSQQGARREAFF TGTGCCAGCAGTTTCCAAACTTCCCAACAGGGGGCGCGCCGTGAAGCTTTCTTT
once TRBJ2-7 TRBV7-3 . CASSLSGSSSYEQYF TGTGCCAGCAGCTTAAGCGGGTCCAGCTCCTACGAGCAGTACTTC
once TRBJ1-3 TRBV6-5 . CASAGPGNTIYF TGTGCCAGCGCAGGACCTGGAAACACCATATATTTT
once TRBJ2-7 TRBV19 TRBD2 CASRGLAGASEQYF TGTGCCAGTAGAGGACTAGCGGGAGCAAGCGAGCAGTACTTC
. TRBJ1-1 TRBV6-4 . CASSATESYTEAFF TGTGCCAGCAGTGCGACAGAGTCCTACACTGAAGCTTTCTTT
. TRBJ1-2 TRBV27 . CASSSFRGRGGYTF TGTGCCAGCAGTTCGTTCAGGGGCCGGGGTGGCTACACCTTC
. TRBJ1-5 TRBV18 . CASSPPGSGTQPQHF TGTGCCAGCTCACCACCGGGATCTGGTACTCAGCCCCAGCATTTT
. TRBJ2-1 TRBV6-6 . CASSGIYQNNEQFF TGTGCCAGCAGTGGGATATATCAGAACAATGAGCAGTTCTTC
. TRBJ1-5 TRBV7-9 . CASSPNPGGEPQHF TGTGCCAGCAGCCCTAACCCCGGGGGGGAGCCCCAGCATTTT
. TRBJ2-1 TRBV27 . CASKVGAHEQFF TGTGCCAGCAAGGTAGGGGCCCATGAGCAGTTCTTC
. TRBJ2-7 TRBV5-1 . CASSQGGAYEQYF TGCGCCAGCAGTCAGGGGGGCGCCTACGAGCAGTACTTC